These T cell receptor beta chains were read from a single sample in a study of T cell responses to AZD1222 COVID-19 vaccine. Clones were read by immunoSEQ multiplex PCR, and TCRdb kept only the in-frame ones, dropping some. The sample table sets out about 140,000 clones. Sequencing was performed on peripheral blood. The receptors shown here come from an adult in good health. CDR3s include the opening cysteine and the closing phenylalanine or tryptophan. D genes are given only for firm matches.

J	D	V	length	CDR3	DNA
TRBJ1-1	TRBD1	TRBV7-9	12	CASSSVGTGAFF	TGTGCCAGCAGCTCTGTAGGGACAGGAGCTTTCTTT
TRBJ1-1	-	TRBV4-1	15	CASSQDQVMNTEAFF	TGCGCCAGCAGCCAAGATCAGGTCATGAACACTGAAGCTTTCTTT
TRBJ1-3	TRBD1	TRBV9	14	CASSPRTGRNTIYF	TGTGCCAGCAGCCCCCGGACAGGACGGAACACCATATATTTT
TRBJ1-2	TRBD1	TRBV27	15	CASSLKQGRNYGYTF	TGTGCCAGCAGTTTAAAACAGGGGCGAAACTATGGCTACACCTTC
TRBJ1-2	-	TRBV27	13	CASSLSGDRRYTF	TGTGCCAGCAGTTTATCTGGGGATCGGCGCTACACCTTC
TRBJ2-1	TRBD2	TRBV11-1	15	CASSRTSGSYNEQFF	TGTGCCAGCAGTCGGACTAGCGGCAGCTACAATGAGCAGTTCTTC
TRBJ2-4	TRBD2	TRBV20-1	19	CSASNPGGARTAAKNIQYF	TGCAGTGCTAGTAATCCCGGGGGGGCCCGCACGGCAGCCAAAAACATTCAGTACTTC
TRBJ2-1	TRBD1	TRBV7-7	15	CASSAGTGTYNEQFF	TGTGCCAGCAGCGCCGGGACAGGGACCTACAATGAGCAGTTCTTC
TRBJ1-2	TRBD1	TRBV19	14	CASSTRDRGYGYTF	TGTGCCAGTAGTACCCGGGACAGGGGCTATGGCTACACCTTC
TRBJ1-3	-	TRBV7-6	14	CASSRTVSGNTIYF	TGTGCCAGCAGCCGGACAGTCTCTGGAAACACCATATATTTT
TRBJ2-3	TRBD2	TRBV7-2	19	CASSLRRGGRGISTDTQYF	TGTGCCAGCAGCTTACGGCGGGGGGGCCGGGGAATTAGCACAGATACGCAGTATTTT
TRBJ2-1	TRBD1	TRBV19	16	CASSILGQGSHDEQFF	TGTGCCAGTAGTATTCTGGGACAGGGGTCGCACGATGAGCAGTTCTTC
TRBJ1-5	-	TRBV19	14	CASSSFPSNQPQHF	TGTGCCAGTAGTAGCTTCCCGAGCAATCAGCCCCAGCATTTT
TRBJ2-6	TRBD1	TRBV3-1/TRBV3-2	14	CASSLQGGANVLTF	TGTGCCAGCAGCCTACAGGGGGGGGCCAACGTCCTGACTTTC
TRBJ2-1	-	TRBV7-3	13	CASSLGSNNEQFF	TGTGCCAGCAGCTTAGGGTCCAACAATGAGCAGTTCTTC
TRBJ1-1	-	TRBV5-1	18	CASSLAGPRAPLSAEAFF	TGCGCCAGCAGCTTGGCAGGTCCACGGGCGCCCCTCAGCGCTGAAGCTTTCTTT
TRBJ1-6	-	TRBV30	12	CAWSGAVSPLHF	TGTGCCTGGAGTGGGGCCGTTTCACCCCTCCACTTT
TRBJ2-3	TRBD2	TRBV7-2	15	CASSPQRGVTDTQYF	TGTGCCAGCAGCCCCCAGCGGGGGGTCACAGATACGCAGTATTTT
TRBJ1-2	-	TRBV2	14	CASSDLGAEWGYTF	TGTGCCAGCAGTGATTTGGGAGCTGAATGGGGCTACACCTTC
TRBJ2-7	-	TRBV11-3	14	CASSFGRENYEQYF	TGTGCCAGCAGCTTCGGCAGGGAGAACTACGAGCAGTACTTC
TRBJ1-2	-	TRBV29-1	12	CSVAGGNYGYTF	TGCAGCGTTGCTGGGGGGAACTATGGCTACACCTTC
TRBJ1-1	-	TRBV6-5	13	CASSYEGGGEAFF	TGTGCCAGCAGTTACGAGGGGGGGGGAGAAGCTTTCTTT